This T cell receptor beta chain was found in a study of blood T cell repertoires in COVID-19. Study details: Samples of COVID-19 (acute and convalescent) were obtained from the United States, Italy and Spain. Nucleic acid was either cDNA or gDNA, and it came from T cells, B-cell-depleted T cells, or PBMCs.

All enrollees were roughly 18 to 89 years old and from about 25 US areas. CDR1 and CDR2 from the germline V gene are MDHEN and SYDVKM. The V gene end was trimmed by 4 bases and the J gene end by 0 bases; junction bases not matched to a gene: 4. This CDR3 has 15 amino acids. TCRdb keeps only in-frame clones here, not all; method: immunoSEQ multiplex PCR. There are 200,000 to 250,000 clones in the sample; around nine tenths occur only once, and roughly 10% lies in the top ten. The origin of this receptor is a man younger than 45 who had recovered from COVID-19. The J gene is TRBJ2-7, the V gene TRBV28, with TRBD2 identical over 9 bases. The sample taken for sequencing was PBMCs or T cells enriched from blood (not recorded which). Written as DNA, the CDR3 is TGTGCCAGCAGTTCGACTAGCGGAGGCTCCTACGAGCAGTACTTC. Translating it yields CASSSTSGGSYEQYF.